The rows below give T cell receptor beta chains drawn from one sample of a study of Graves' ophthalmopathy and Graves' hyperthyroidism. Via MiXCR, TCRdb re-called the multiplex PCR reads, giving one row per CDR3 protein. The sample consists of approximately 640,000 distinct CDR3 sequences, about 41% of them appearing once. What was sequenced was peripheral blood. These receptors originate from an adult man with Graves' ophthalmopathy. Each CDR3 is given without its conserved first and last residue.

v_gene	CDR3aa
TRBV10-3	ASSEQQFRQETQY
TRBV6-5	ASARGATGETQY
TRBV10-3	AISSGTEDNSPLH
TRBV29-1	SVLDRVDGYT
TRBV7-2	ASSSRWTSIWETQY
TRBV7-9	ASSGPASGANVLT
TRBV7-6	ASSPAGMDEQY
TRBV29-1	SVDEYNEQF
TRBV4-2	ASSQGTGFEKLF
TRBV2	ASSVRGGYTIY
TRBV2	ASSPGQGGTYEQY
TRBV20-1	SARVRAGQPQH
TRBV7-9	ASSQDGQGGNTIY
TRBV5-1	ASSQGLPNQETQY
TRBV3-1	ASSQADRGDGYT
TRBV4-1	ASSQGEQY
TRBV2	ASSEIRGNNSPLH
TRBV20-1	SARGGGTQY
TRBV7-2	ASSDLRGEEKLF
TRBV7-9	ASSFGSGGLVETQY
TRBV24-1	ATSDRGTLYNEQF
TRBV29-1	SVLQGSTTEAF
TRBV25-1	ASSVSPGELF
TRBV7-9	ASSLGTGLQETQY
TRBV7-2	ASSFGTGAQETQY
TRBV24-1	ATSDPGTSGGASPGELF
TRBV9	ASRTIPGANVLT
TRBV10-3	ASRSGQGGILGYT
TRBV7-8	ASSPRGVVNGELF
TRBV5-1	ASSGRLAWETQY
TRBV12-3/TRBV12-4	ASRPLSATSGELF
TRBV19	ASSIERGLDGYT
TRBV19	ASRKRAEDTGELF
TRBV16	ASSLGLGYSSPLH
TRBV2	ASGVEPQETQY
TRBV12-3/TRBV12-4	ASSTRVQGHGAF
TRBV11-2	ASSLRGMTGEGY
TRBV7-9	ASTRTGITEAF
TRBV7-8	ASTSDRGLTEAF
TRBV12-3/TRBV12-4	ASSFGSPLNQPQH
TRBV7-3	ASSLIGFMNTEAF
TRBV10-3	AITQGSTTGETQY
TRBV5-4	AWSTGQGDYGYT
TRBV9	ASSVDLATNTGELF
TRBV3-1	ASSQAFGSNQPQH
TRBV10-3	AIQGETTGGFGYT
TRBV12-3/TRBV12-4	ASSLVAGAVNTEAF
TRBV7-2	ASSPRTNMNTEAF
TRBV24-1	ATKNRLNEQF
TRBV2	ASSDDRQGLNSPLH
TRBV7-2	ASVYREVDYGYT
TRBV10-3	AIGGPYEQY